This T cell receptor beta chain was captured by sequencing in a study of T cells after posttransplantation cyclophosphamide. General observations from the study: After PTCy, TRB diversity resembled that of CNI/methotrexate controls. TRB overlap between skin or GI tissue T cells and blood was limited. Donor CD8+ memory clones often dominated recipient blood repertoires at later times.

About this clone: Its cognate antigen is unknown.

Cyclophosphamide on days +3 and +4 followed busulfan-fludarabine conditioning and a marrow graft. The CDR3 covers 17 residues. The junction had 13 bases not matched to a gene; V was cut back by 5 bases and J by 4 bases. CDR1 is MNHEY and CDR2 is SMNVEV in the germline V gene (reference sequence). Produced via immunoSEQ multiplex PCR; TCRdb's table is partial and in-frame only. The sample has 20,000 or so clones; roughly 90% are singletons. The sample was PBMCs, taken after allogeneic stem cell transplant with posttransplant cyclophosphamide. This sequence was found in a female patient in her 30s who received an allogeneic stem cell transplant from an unrelated donor, was CMV-positive, and had no GVHD. The T cells may come from the graft donor. The chain links TRBV27 to TRBJ1-3; 8 nucleotides align to TRBD1. The CDR3 nucleotides read TGTGCCAGCAGTCCACTCGTAACAGGGGGTGACGGAAACACCATATATTTT. It codes for CASSPLVTGGDGNTIYF.